This TCR beta chain was identified during a study of T-cell reconstitution after alpha-beta-depleted transplantation in children. Study conclusions and caveats: Certain patients had high TCRbeta diversity at day 60, and it came from recipient T cells and thymic progenitors that survived. Reports say that about two months after transplant, the alpha-beta T cells came out of several hundred graft clones that had expanded.

There are many counts of this clonotype. The antigen is unknown. The CDR3 runs to 14 residues. V was pared by 5 bases and J by 3 bases, with 4 bases of the junction left unmatched. The library targeted TCRbeta and was prepared with unique molecular identifiers. TCRdb re-called the PCR reads through MiXCR, storing one row per CDR3 protein. The sample includes about 260,000 distinct CDR3 sequences, roughly 11% of them seen just once. This chain uses TRBV12-3 or TRBV12-4 with TRBJ2-7, with TRBD2 matching 10 bases. This clonotype originated in a male patient under 10 years old who had a stem cell transplant for chronic granulomatous disease, so the T cells may come from the graft donor. This specimen was peripheral blood, taken 180 days after TCRalphabeta/CD19-depleted stem cell transplant. The chain's CDR3 is CASSPLAGVYEQYF. The CDR3 bases are TGTGCCAGCAGTCCTCTAGCGGGAGTCTACGAGCAGTACTTC.